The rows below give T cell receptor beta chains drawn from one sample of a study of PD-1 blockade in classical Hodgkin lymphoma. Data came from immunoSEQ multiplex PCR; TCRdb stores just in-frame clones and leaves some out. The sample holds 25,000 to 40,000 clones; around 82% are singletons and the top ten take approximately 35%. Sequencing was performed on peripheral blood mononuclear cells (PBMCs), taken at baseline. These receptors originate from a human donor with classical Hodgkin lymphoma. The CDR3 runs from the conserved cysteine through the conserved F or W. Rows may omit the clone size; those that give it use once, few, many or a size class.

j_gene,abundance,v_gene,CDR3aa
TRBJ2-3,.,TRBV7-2,CASSPSTAVRETQYF
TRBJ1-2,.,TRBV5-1,CASSPGEGGYGYTF
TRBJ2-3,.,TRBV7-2,CASSSPTKSTDTQYF
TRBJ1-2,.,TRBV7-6,CASSLAGQGASYTF
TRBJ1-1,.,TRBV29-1,CSVVTGGVIGTEAFF
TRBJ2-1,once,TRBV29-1,CSVDRVGSNEQFF
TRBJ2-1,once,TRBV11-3,CASSSSLGDEQFF
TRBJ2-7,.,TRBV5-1,CASSPTGTTYEQYF
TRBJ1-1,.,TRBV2,CASSEQGNTEAFF
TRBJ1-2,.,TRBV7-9,CASSSQENYGYTF
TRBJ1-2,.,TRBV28,CASGSGTGVYGYTF
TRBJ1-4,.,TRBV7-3,CASSLKPGNNEKLFF
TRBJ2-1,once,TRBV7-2,CASSPRDRGSNEQFF
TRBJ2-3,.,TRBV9,CASSTSGTGGTDTQYF
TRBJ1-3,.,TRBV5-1,CASSVLGQGGNTIYF
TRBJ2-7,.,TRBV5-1,CASSPGRGGPYEQYF
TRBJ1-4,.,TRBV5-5,CASGTGQANEKLFF
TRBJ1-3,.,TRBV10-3,CAISVDTAFSGNTIYF
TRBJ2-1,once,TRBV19,CASSIGQGQRGKQFF
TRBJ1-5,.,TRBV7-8,CASSSRDRGHSNQPQHF
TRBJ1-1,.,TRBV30,CAWSLDRSEAFF
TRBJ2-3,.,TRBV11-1,CASSDNTRGLTDTQYF
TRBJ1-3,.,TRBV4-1,CASSQDSGALSGNTIYF
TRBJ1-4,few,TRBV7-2,CASRSPTGGNNEKLFF
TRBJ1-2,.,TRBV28,CASSLFRGGGYTF
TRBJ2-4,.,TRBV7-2,CASSLGGLVDRGDIQYF
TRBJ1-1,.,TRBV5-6,CASTMEGLNTEAFF
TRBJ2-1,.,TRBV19,CASSEGLNEQFF
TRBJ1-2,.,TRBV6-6,CASSYSEGAYTF
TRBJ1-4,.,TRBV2,CASSATFRGINEKLFF
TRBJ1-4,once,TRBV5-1,CASTPTATNEKLFF
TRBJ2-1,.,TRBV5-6,CASSPTRGADYNEQFF
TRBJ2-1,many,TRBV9,CASSVGGRGEQFF
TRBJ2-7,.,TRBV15,CATARERGHEQYF
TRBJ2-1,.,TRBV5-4,CASSQDSAANEQFF
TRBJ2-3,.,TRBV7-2,CASSLVVGSDTQYF
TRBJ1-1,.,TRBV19,CASSLQGRQAFF
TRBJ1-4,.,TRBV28,CASSFQGANEKLFF
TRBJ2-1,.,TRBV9,CASSPSGGTYNEQFF
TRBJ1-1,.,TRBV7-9,CASSEVQGQAFF
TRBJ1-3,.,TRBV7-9,CASSLVPAPAGNTIYF
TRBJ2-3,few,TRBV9,CASSFRSRDTQYF
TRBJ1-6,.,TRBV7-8,CASSTRPQGGNSPLHF
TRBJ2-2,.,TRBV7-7,CASSPGTPTGELFF
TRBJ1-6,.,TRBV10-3,CAISPLTGSPLHF
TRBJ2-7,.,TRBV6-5,CASSYSISGGALEQYF
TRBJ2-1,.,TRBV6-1,CASSAVAGGYNEQFF
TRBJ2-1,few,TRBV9,CASSRRQEPYNEQFF
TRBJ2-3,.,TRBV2,CASSALPRGGGEQYF
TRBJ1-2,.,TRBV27,CASSLGDRGLYGYTF
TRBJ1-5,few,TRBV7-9,CASSLEGQPQHF
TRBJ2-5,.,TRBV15,CATSLGRDQETQYF
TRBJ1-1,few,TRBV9,CASSADLPGQGIEAFF
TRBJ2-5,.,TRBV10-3,CAISQSTGEETQYF
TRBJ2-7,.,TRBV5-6,CASSLRGLYEQYF
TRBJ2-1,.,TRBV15,CATSDAGTNLGNEQFF
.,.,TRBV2,CASSLNMDSYEQYF